The 14 T cell receptor beta chains given below trace back to one sample, sequenced in a study of T cell responses to AZD1222 COVID-19 vaccine. Sequenced by immunoSEQ multiplex PCR; TCRdb stores in-frame clones only, minus some. The sample contains 95,000 to 100,000 clones, more than 75% of which appear only once. The sample in question was peripheral blood, obtained on day 0 of AZD1222 vaccination. Receptors originate from an adult in good health.

The chain combines TRBV12-3 or TRBV12-4 with TRBJ1-6; tentatively, D is TRBD1 (5 bases). V was shortened by 6 bases and J by 12 bases, with 15 bases between the two germline ends. The CDR3 spans 13 residues. CDR3 amino acids: CASSRGDGQPLHF. The CDR3 region has the DNA TGTGCCAGCAGCCGGGGGGACGGACAACCCCTCCACTTT.

The J gene is TRBJ2-3, the V gene TRBV24-1; a possible D gene is TRBD1 (5 bases). Trimming pared 3 bases from V and 1 base from J, leaving 10 bases between. Germline V gene data show CDR1 as KGHDR and CDR2 as SFDVKD. This CDR3 is 15 amino acids long. The CDR3 here is CATSDERGGTDTQYF. CDR3 nucleotides: TGTGCCACCAGTGATGAAAGGGGTGGCACAGATACGCAGTATTTT.

The rearrangement links TRBV15 to TRBJ2-1; 12 bases are shared with TRBD2. Germline V gene sequence: CDR1 LNHNV, CDR2 YYDKDF (reference sequence). V gave up 7 bases and J gave up 8 bases; unmatched junction bases: 6. The CDR3 totals 14 residues. This chain's CDR3 is CATTFGLAGHEQFF. As DNA, the CDR3 is TGTGCCACCACCTTCGGACTAGCGGGACATGAGCAGTTCTTC.

This clone is a singleton in its sample. This chain joins TRBV19 and TRBJ1-5; TRBD1 might be the D (5 bases). Deletions cut 7 bases from V and 0 bases from J, with 22 bases between. CDR1 LNHDA and CDR2 SQIVND come from the germline V gene (reference sequence). The CDR3 is made up of 18 amino acids. The CDR3 DNA follows: TGTGCCAGTATGAAAGTGTCAGGGCGTACCTATAGCAATCAGCCCCAGCATTTT. Protein sequence: CASMKVSGRTYSNQPQHF.

The sample holds a few counts of this clone. This chain connects TRBV2 to TRBJ2-1; 7 bases agree with TRBD1. The CDR3 length is 14 residues. Per the germline V gene, CDR1 is SNHLY and CDR2 is FYNNEI. V was pared by 6 bases and J by 4 bases, with 6 bases of the junction left unmatched. The CDR3 reads CASRGQATYNEQFF. The CDR3 DNA reads TGTGCCAGCAGAGGACAGGCCACATACAATGAGCAGTTCTTC. The full variable domain, with the rest looked up from reference TRBV2 and TRBJ2-1, is EPEVTQTPSHQVTQMGQEVILRCVPISNHLYFYWYRQILGQKVEFLVSFYNNEISEKSEIFDDQFSVERPDGSNFTLKIRSTKLEDSAMYFCASRGQATYNEQFFGPGTRLTVL.

The chain joins TRBV28 to TRBJ2-3; TRBD1 matches 7 bases. Germline V gene data show CDR1 as MDHEN and CDR2 as SYDVKM. The trim removed 6 bases at V and 6 bases at J, leaving 6 bases unmatched. The CDR3 sequence is 13 residues long. Here the CDR3 reads CASRTRTGDTQYF. CDR3 sequence (DNA): TGTGCCAGCAGAACCCGGACAGGCGATACGCAGTATTTT.

CDR3 loop: CASSLIWANYGYTF. The DNA of the CDR3 is TGTGCCAGCAGCTTAATATGGGCTAACTATGGCTACACCTTC. The rearrangement links TRBV5-8 to TRBJ1-2; D is unclear. The CDR3 is 14 residues long. V gave up 2 bases and J gave up 0 bases, with 8 bases separating them. Germline CDR1 SGHTS, CDR2 YDEGEE. Full variable domain (outside the CDR3, taken from reference TRBV5-8 and TRBJ1-2): EAGVTQSPTHLIKTRGQQATLRCSPISGHTSVYWYQQALGLGLQFLLWYDEGEERNRGNFPPRFSGRQFPNYSSELNVNALELEDSALYLCASSLIWANYGYTFGSGTRLTVV.

In nucleotides, the CDR3 is TGTGCCAGCAGCTCCTCTGGGTCACAGAGGACCGGGGAGCTGTTTTTT. Amino acid sequence: CASSSSGSQRTGELFF. This chain connects TRBV7-9 to TRBJ2-2; D is undetermined. The germline V gene encodes CDR1 SEHNR and CDR2 FQNEAQ (reference sequence). Trimming took off 4 bases at V and 5 bases at J, with 17 bases between the two ends. This CDR3 region has 16 residues.

The V and J genes are TRBV28 and TRBJ2-1; the D is unclear. Between the trimmed V and J ends, which lost 6 bases and 10 bases, there was a span of 13 bases. This CDR3 spans 12 amino acids. Germline V gene data show CDR1 as MDHEN and CDR2 as SYDVKM. The CDR3 DNA reads as TGTGCCAGCAGCCCCCTCGCGAGGGAGCAGTTCTTC. Translated, it gives CASSPLAREQFF.

This clone was observed a single time. The V gene is TRBV7-8, the J gene TRBJ2-1, with 7 bases matching TRBD2. CDR3 length: 16 residues. V lost 4 bases to trimming and J lost 0 bases; unmatched junction nucleotides: 6. CDR1 and CDR2 from the germline V gene are SGHVS and FQNEAQ. The CDR3 DNA is TGTGCCAGCAGCTCACGGCGGGGGAGCTCCTACAATGAGCAGTTCTTC. Translating it yields CASSSRRGSSYNEQFF.

The chain employs TRBV27 and TRBJ2-7; 14 bases are shared with TRBD2. V gave up 5 bases and J gave up 6 bases; unmatched junction bases: 18. In germline, CDR1 is MNHEY, CDR2 SMNVEV (reference sequence). This CDR3 contains 19 residues. The CDR3 region is CASSSYPRGTSGSKVEQYF. CDR3 DNA: TGTGCCAGCAGTAGTTACCCGCGCGGGACTAGCGGGAGTAAGGTCGAGCAGTACTTC.

The chain joins TRBV7-2 to TRBJ1-2; D ambiguous. Germline CDR1 and CDR2: SGHTA and FQGNSA. Trimming took off 5 bases at V and 5 bases at J, with 15 bases between the two ends. The CDR3 runs 14 residues. CDR3 nucleotide sequence: TGTGCCAGCAGCCTCTACGGCCAGGCGTATGGCTACACCTTC. As protein: CASSLYGQAYGYTF.

This sequence joins TRBV5-1 and TRBJ2-2, with a tentative D call TRBD1 (5 bases). The CDR3 runs to 14 residues. V shed 2 bases and J shed 5 bases, with 10 bases lying between them. CDR1 SGHRS and CDR2 YFSETQ come from the germline V gene. The CDR3: CASSFKGHTGELFF. The CDR3, as DNA: TGCGCCAGCAGCTTTAAGGGGCATACCGGGGAGCTGTTTTTT.

The V and J genes are TRBV6-1 and TRBJ1-2; D uncertain. The germline CDR1 and CDR2 sequences are MNHNS and SASEGT. Trimming cost V 1 base and J 0 bases, with 6 bases left between them. CDR3 length equals 14 residues. Here the CDR3 reads CASSEGPANYGYTF. The CDR3, as DNA: TGTGCCAGCAGTGAAGGGCCAGCTAACTATGGCTACACCTTC.